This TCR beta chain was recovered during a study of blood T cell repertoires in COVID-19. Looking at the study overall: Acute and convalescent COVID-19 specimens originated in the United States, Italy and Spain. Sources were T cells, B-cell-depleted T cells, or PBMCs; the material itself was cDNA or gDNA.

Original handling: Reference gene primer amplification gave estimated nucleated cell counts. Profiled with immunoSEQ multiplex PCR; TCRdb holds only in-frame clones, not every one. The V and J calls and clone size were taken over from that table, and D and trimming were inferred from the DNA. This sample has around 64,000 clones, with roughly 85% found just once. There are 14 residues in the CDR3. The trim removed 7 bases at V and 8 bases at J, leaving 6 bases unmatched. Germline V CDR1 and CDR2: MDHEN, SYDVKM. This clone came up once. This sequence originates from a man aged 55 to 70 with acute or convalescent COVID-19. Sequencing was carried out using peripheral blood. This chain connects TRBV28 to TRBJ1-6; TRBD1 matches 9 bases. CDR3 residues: CASTPTGGDSPLHF. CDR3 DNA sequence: TGTGCCAGCACCCCGACAGGGGGGGATTCACCCCTCCACTTT. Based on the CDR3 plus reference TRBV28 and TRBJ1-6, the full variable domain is DVKVTQSSRYLVKRTGEKVFLECVQDMDHENMFWYRQDPGLGLRLIYFSYDVKMKEKGDIPEGYSVSREKKERFSLILESASTNQTSMYLCASTPTGGDSPLHFGNGTRLTVT.